This T cell receptor (beta chain) is drawn from a study of T-cell reconstitution after alpha-beta-depleted transplantation in children. Study observations and caveats: A year post-transplant, T-cell counts and diversity derived mostly from newly produced T cells. Some patients' high day-60 TCRbeta diversity was attributed to recipient cells surviving conditioning. Where alpha-beta T cells came from about two months after transplant was reportedly several hundred expanded graft clones.

As it was prepared, the TCRbeta library received unique molecular identifiers. TCRdb passed the PCR reads through MiXCR, listing each CDR3 protein once. Altogether 300,000 or so distinct CDR3 sequences are present, over 20% being singletons, with the ten largest covering 9.5% to 12%. The table lists this clonotype with a few counts. Its matching antigen is unknown. The V gene lost 1 base and the J gene lost 0 bases, with 9 bases spanning the gap. The CDR3 runs to 15 residues. The germline gives CDR1 SGHVS, CDR2 FNYEAQ. This sequence was found in a male patient younger than 18 who had a stem cell transplant for acute lymphoblastic leukemia, so the T cells may come from the graft donor. The sequencing here drew on PBMCs, mostly from graft donor cells, taken 180 days after TCRalphabeta/CD19-depleted stem cell transplant. The chain joins TRBV7-6 to TRBJ2-5; tentatively, D is TRBD2 (5 bases). CDR3 in DNA: TGTGCCAGCAGCTTAGGCGGGTGGGACCAAGAGACCCAGTACTTC. This codes for CASSLGGWDQETQYF.